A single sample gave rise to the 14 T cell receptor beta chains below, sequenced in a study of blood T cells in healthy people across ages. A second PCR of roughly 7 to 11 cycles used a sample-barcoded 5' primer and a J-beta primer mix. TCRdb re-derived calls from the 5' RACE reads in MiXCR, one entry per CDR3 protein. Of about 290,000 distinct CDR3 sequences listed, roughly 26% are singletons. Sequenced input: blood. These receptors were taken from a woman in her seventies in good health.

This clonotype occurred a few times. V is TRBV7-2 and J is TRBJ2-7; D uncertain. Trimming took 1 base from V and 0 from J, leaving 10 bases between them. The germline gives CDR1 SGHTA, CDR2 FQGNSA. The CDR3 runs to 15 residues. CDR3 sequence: CASSLGPLTSYEQYF. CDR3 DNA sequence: TGTGCCAGCAGCTTAGGACCTCTCACCTCCTACGAGCAGTACTTC.

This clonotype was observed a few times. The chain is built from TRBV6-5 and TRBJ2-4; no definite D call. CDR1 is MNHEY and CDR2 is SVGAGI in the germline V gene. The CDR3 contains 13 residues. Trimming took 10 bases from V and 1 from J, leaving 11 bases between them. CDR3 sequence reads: CATRSSAKNIQYF. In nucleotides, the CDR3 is TGTGCCACCCGGAGTTCTGCCAAAAACATTCAGTACTTC.

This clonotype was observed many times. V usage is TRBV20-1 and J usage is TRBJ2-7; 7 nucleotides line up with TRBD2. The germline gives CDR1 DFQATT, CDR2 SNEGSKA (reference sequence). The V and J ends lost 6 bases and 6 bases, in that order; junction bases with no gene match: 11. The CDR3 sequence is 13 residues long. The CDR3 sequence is CSALPGTTAEQYF. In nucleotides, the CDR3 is TGCAGTGCCCTCCCCGGGACTACCGCCGAGCAGTACTTC.

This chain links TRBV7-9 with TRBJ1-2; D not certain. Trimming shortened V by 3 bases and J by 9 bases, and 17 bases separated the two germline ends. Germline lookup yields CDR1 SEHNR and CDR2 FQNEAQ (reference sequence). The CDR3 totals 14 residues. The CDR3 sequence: CASSFHTLEYRYTF. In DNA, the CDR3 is TGTGCCAGCAGCTTCCACACTTTGGAGTATCGCTACACCTTC.

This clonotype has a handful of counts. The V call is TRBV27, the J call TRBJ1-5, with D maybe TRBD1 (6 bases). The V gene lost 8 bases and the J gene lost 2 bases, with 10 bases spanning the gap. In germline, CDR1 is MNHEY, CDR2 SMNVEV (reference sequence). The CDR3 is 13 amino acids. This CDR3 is CASGNRGNQPQHF. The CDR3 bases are TGTGCCAGCGGCAACAGGGGCAATCAGCCCCAGCATTTT.

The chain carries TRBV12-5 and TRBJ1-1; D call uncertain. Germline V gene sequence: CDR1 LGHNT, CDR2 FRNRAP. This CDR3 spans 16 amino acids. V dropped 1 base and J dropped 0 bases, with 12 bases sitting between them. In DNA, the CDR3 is TGTGCTAGTGGTTTGGGAGGTTTCTCTGTGAACACTGAAGCTTTCTTT. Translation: CASGLGGFSVNTEAFF.

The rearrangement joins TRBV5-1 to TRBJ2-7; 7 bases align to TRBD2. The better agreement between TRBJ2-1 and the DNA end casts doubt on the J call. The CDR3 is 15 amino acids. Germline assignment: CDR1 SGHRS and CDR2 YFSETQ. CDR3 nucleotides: TGCGCCAGCAGCATCGACTCACGGGAGGAAGATGAGCAGTTCTTC. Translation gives CASSIDSREEDEQFF.

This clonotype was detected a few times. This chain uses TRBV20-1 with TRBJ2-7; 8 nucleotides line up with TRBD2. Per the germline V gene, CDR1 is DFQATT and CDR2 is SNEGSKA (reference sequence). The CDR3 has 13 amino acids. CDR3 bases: TGCCCCTCCTTACTAGCGGACCACTACGAGCAGTACTTC. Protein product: CPSLLADHYEQYF.

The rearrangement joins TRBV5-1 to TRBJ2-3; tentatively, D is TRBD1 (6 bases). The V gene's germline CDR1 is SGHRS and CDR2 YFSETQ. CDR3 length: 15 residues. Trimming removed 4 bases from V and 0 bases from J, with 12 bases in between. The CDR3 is CASSPTGASTDTQYF. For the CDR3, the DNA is TGCGCCAGCAGCCCGACAGGTGCTAGCACAGATACGCAGTATTTT.

The CDR3 spells CAISESWGTSYEQYF. In DNA form, the CDR3 reads TGTGCCATCAGTGAGTCGTGGGGGACCTCCTACGAGCAGTACTTC. The rearrangement links TRBV10-3 to TRBJ2-5; D might be TRBD1 or TRBD2, each matching 5 bases. The J call may be incorrect, as the DNA end agrees better with TRBJ2-7. Per germline, CDR1 ENHRY and CDR2 SYGVKD. This CDR3 contains 15 residues.

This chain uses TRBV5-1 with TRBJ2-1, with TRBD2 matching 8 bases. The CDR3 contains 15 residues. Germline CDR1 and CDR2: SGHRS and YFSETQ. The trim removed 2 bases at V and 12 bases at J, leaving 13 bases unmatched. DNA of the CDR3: TGCGCCAGCAGCTTTAGCGGGGATTACAATGAGCGGCAGTTCTTC. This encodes CASSFSGDYNERQFF. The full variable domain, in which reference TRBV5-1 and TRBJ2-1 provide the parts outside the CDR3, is KAGVTQTPRYLIKTRGQQVTLSCSPISGHRSVSWYQQTPGQGLQFLFEYFSETQRNKGNFPGRFSGRQFSNSRSEMNVSTLELGDSALYLCASSFSGDYNERQFFGPGTRLTVL.

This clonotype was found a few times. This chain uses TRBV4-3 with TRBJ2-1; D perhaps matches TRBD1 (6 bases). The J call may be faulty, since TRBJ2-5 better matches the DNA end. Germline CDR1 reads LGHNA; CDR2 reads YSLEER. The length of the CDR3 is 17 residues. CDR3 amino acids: CASSGNFGTPKQETQYF. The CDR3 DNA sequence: TGCGCCAGCAGCGGGAATTTCGGGACACCGAAACAAGAGACCCAGTACTTC.

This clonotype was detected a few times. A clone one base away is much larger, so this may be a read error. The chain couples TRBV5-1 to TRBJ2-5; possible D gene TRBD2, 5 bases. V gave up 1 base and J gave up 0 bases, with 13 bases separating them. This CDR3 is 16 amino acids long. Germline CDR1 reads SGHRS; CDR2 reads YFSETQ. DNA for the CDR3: TGCGCCAGCAGCTTGAACACGCGGAGGTACCAAGAGACCCAGTACTTC. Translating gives CASSLNTRRYQETQYF.

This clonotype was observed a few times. The CDR3 coding sequence is TGTGCCAGCAGCTCCAAGGAGCAGGGGGCGAATGAGCAGTTCTTC. It encodes CASSSKEQGANEQFF. V and J are TRBV4-2 and TRBJ2-1; 8 bases are shared with TRBD1. Trimming removed 5 bases from V and 7 bases from J; junction bases left unmatched: 10. The V gene's germline CDR1 is LGHNA and CDR2 YNFKEQ. The CDR3 has 15 residues.